This T cell receptor (beta chain) was documented in a study of blood T cells in healthy people across ages. The authors ran a second PCR of about 7 to 11 cycles using a sample-barcoded 5' primer and a J-beta primer mix. TCRdb processed the 5' RACE reads anew with MiXCR; each CDR3 protein has one entry. The data contain roughly 1.6 million distinct CDR3 sequences, roughly a third of them seen just once; the ten biggest clones take up approximately 11%. The receptor's source is a woman under 40 in good health. Source material: blood.

The CDR3 here is CASSFYPTGTGDTQYF. The CDR3 region has the DNA TGTGCCAGCAGTTTTTACCCCACAGGGACGGGTGATACGCAGTATTTT. The chain couples TRBV6-1 to TRBJ2-3; D perhaps matches TRBD1 (6 bases). The CDR3 is made up of 16 amino acids. Germline assignment: CDR1 MNHNS and CDR2 SASEGT. Trimming shortened V by 5 bases and J by 6 bases, and 21 bases separated the two germline ends.